These 25 T cell receptor beta chains came from one sample sequenced in a study of CD4 T cells in relation to SARS-CoV-2 and coronaviruses. Unexposed donor CD4+ T cells date from about 2011-2018, before the COVID-19 pandemic. The cells were cultured for under twelve days before CD4+ T cells were isolated. Their specific antigens are unknown. Generated by immunoSEQ multiplex PCR, the TCRdb table keeps only in-frame clones and is missing some. The repertoire holds tens of thousands of clones, 76% seen once, with less than 20% in the top ten. Sequencing input: CD4+ T cells from PBMCs, cultured in vitro. The receptors here all came from a human donor in good health.

J is TRBJ2-5 and V is TRBV5-4, with D perhaps given as TRBD1 or TRBD2 (5 bases each). Germline V lookup: CDR1 SGHNT, CDR2 YYREEE (reference sequence). The CDR3 extends over 14 amino acids. The V end was cut by 0 bases, the J end by 4 bases, with 10 bases between. As DNA, the CDR3 is TGTGCCAGCAGCTTGGAGGCAGGGAGAGAGACCCAGTACTTC. This codes for CASSLEAGRETQYF.

This chain uses TRBV19 with TRBJ2-5; 10 positions agree with TRBD2. Germline V gene lookup returns CDR1 LNHDA and CDR2 SQIVND (reference sequence). V trimming: 4 bases; J trimming: 1 base; junction bases outside the gene matches: 3. The CDR3 covers 15 residues. The DNA of the CDR3 is TGTGCCAGTAGTACCCGGACTAGCGGCCAAGAGACCCAGTACTTC. Encoded protein: CASSTRTSGQETQYF.

The chain couples TRBV27 to TRBJ2-1, with D tentatively TRBD2 (7 bases). Germline assignment: CDR1 MNHEY and CDR2 SMNVEV (reference sequence). V was trimmed by 0 bases and J by 5 bases, leaving 8 bases between them. The CDR3 runs to 14 residues. For the CDR3, the DNA is TGTGCCAGCAGTTTATCGCGGGGGCACAATGAGCAGTTCTTC. Protein sequence: CASSLSRGHNEQFF.

This chain connects TRBV7-6 to TRBJ2-7; unclear D gene. Deletions cut 0 bases from V and 1 base from J, with 16 bases between. Germline CDR1 is SGHVS and CDR2 is FNYEAQ. CDR3 length: 17 amino acids. The CDR3 DNA follows: TGTGCCAGCAGCTTAGCCACCGGCAGCCCAAGTTCCTACGAGCAGTACTTC. It translates to CASSLATGSPSSYEQYF.

The V gene is TRBV5-1, the J gene TRBJ2-7; no reliable D call. V was pared by 4 bases and J by 2 bases, with 13 bases between. The CDR3 has 14 residues. Germline lookup yields CDR1 SGHRS and CDR2 YFSETQ. The CDR3 here is CASSPPNSPYEQYF. The DNA for the CDR3 is TGCGCCAGCAGCCCTCCCAACTCCCCCTACGAGCAGTACTTC.

The chain has TRBV14 and TRBJ2-1; D remains ambiguous. Germline V lookup: CDR1 SGHDN, CDR2 FVKESK. CDR3 length: 11 amino acids. V was shortened by 5 bases and J by 3 bases, with 2 bases between the two germline ends. The CDR3 DNA sequence: TGTGCCAGCAGCTACTACAATGAGCAGTTCTTC. Residues: CASSYYNEQFF.

The chain employs TRBV4-3 and TRBJ1-2; D is unresolved. Trimming pared 2 bases from V and 8 bases from J, leaving 9 bases between. The CDR3 consists of 12 residues. Germline V lookup: CDR1 LGHNA, CDR2 YSLEER. This chain's CDR3 is CASSQLTGGYTF. The CDR3 DNA reads TGCGCCAGCAGCCAACTAACTGGAGGCTACACCTTC.

V is TRBV3-1 (or the pseudogene TRBV3-2) and J is TRBJ1-2; D call uncertain. Trimming stripped 0 bases from V and 4 bases from J, with 9 bases between. The germline gives CDR1 LGHDT, CDR2 YNNKEL (reference sequence). There are 14 residues in the CDR3. CDR3 sequence (DNA): TGTGCCAGCAGCCAAGATCGGCAGGTCTATGGCTACACCTTC. Its translation is CASSQDRQVYGYTF.

This clone was observed once. The chain combines TRBV7-9 with TRBJ1-1; weak D call: TRBD1 (5 bases). Looked up from germline, CDR1 is SEHNR and CDR2 is FQNEAQ (reference sequence). This CDR3 spans 15 amino acids. V was trimmed by 2 bases and J by 3 bases, leaving 13 bases between them. The CDR3 DNA follows: TGTGCCAGCAGCTTATCACAGGTTGTACACACTGAAGCTTTCTTT. Encoded protein: CASSLSQVVHTEAFF.

The chain uses TRBV4-2 and TRBJ2-7; tentative D call: TRBD1 (5 bases). CDR3 length equals 17 residues. Germline CDR1 is LGHNA and CDR2 is YNFKEQ. V was pared by 0 bases and J by 5 bases, with 20 bases between. CDR3 bases: TGTGCCAGCAGCCAAGAGCGAAGACAGCTACCTGCGGACGAGCAGTACTTC. Translation: CASSQERRQLPADEQYF.

The chain uses TRBV29-1 and TRBJ2-2; TRBD2 agrees at 8 bases. CDR3 length: 13 amino acids. Germline CDR1 reads SQVTM; CDR2 reads ANQGSEA. Unmatched junction bases numbered 3, after V lost 4 bases and J lost 5 bases. The CDR3 protein is CSVAASGTGELFF. The CDR3 DNA reads TGCAGCGTTGCGGCTAGCGGGACCGGGGAGCTGTTTTTT.

The chain joins TRBV28 to TRBJ2-1; D perhaps matches TRBD2 (6 bases). The V end lost 5 bases, the J end lost 4 bases, and 12 bases lay between the germline ends. The CDR3 covers 14 residues. From germline, CDR1 is MDHEN and CDR2 SYDVKM. In nucleotides, the CDR3 is TGTGCCAGCAGTGGGAGCGGGCCTTACAATGAGCAGTTCTTC. Translating gives CASSGSGPYNEQFF.

The rearrangement uses TRBV7-3 and TRBJ2-6, with a weak D call TRBD1 (6 bases). V gave up 4 bases and J gave up 0 bases, with 13 bases separating them. Germline assignment: CDR1 SGHTA and CDR2 FQGTGA. The CDR3 has 17 amino acids. Here the CDR3 reads CASSSGHPNSGANVLTF. In DNA form, the CDR3 reads TGTGCCAGCAGCTCGGGACACCCCAACTCTGGGGCCAACGTCCTGACTTTC.

The V call is TRBV2, the J call TRBJ2-4, with 8 nucleotides matching TRBD2. V shed 8 bases, J shed 2 bases, and the junction held 5 bases outside the gene matches. The length of the CDR3 is 14 residues. Germline V gene data show CDR1 as SNHLY and CDR2 as FYNNEI. CDR3 nucleotides: TGTGCCAGCTCCGGGGGGGGGACCAAAAACATTCAGTACTTC. Translated, it gives CASSGGGTKNIQYF.

The genes are TRBV29-1 and TRBJ1-1; D is uncertain. The CDR3 has 13 amino acids. Per germline, CDR1 SQVTM and CDR2 ANQGSEA. V gave up 5 bases and J gave up 1 base, with 11 bases separating them. The CDR3 coding sequence is TGCAGCGTTTCAACAGAGGGGAACACTGAAGCTTTCTTT. Its translation is CSVSTEGNTEAFF.

The genes are TRBV18 and TRBJ2-2; possible D gene TRBD1, 6 bases. Looked up from germline, CDR1 is KGHSH and CDR2 is LQKENI. The ends were cut back, 0 bases at V and 7 bases at J, with 15 bases in the middle. This CDR3 spans 16 amino acids. CDR3 sequence (DNA): TGTGCCAGCTCACCACCGGTCTCAGGGGATGGCGGGGAGCTGTTTTTT. Protein: CASSPPVSGDGGELFF.

V usage is TRBV5-1 and J usage is TRBJ2-1, with D unresolved. CDR3 length: 14 residues. Germline assignment: CDR1 SGHRS and CDR2 YFSETQ. Trimming cost V 5 bases and J 1 base, with 10 bases left between them. Here the CDR3 DNA reads TGCGCCAGCAGTGAGGCGGAATCCTACAATGAGCAGTTCTTC. It encodes CASSEAESYNEQFF.

The chain recombines TRBV30 with TRBJ2-1; the D call may be TRBD1 or TRBD2 (5 bases each). V was pared by 4 bases and J by 2 bases, with 15 bases between. CDR1 and CDR2 from the germline V gene are GTSNPN and SVGIG (reference sequence). CDR3 length: 15 amino acids. The CDR3 sequence: CAWTRDLAPYNEQFF. DNA for the CDR3: TGTGCCTGGACCCGGGACCTAGCCCCCTACAATGAGCAGTTCTTC. The full variable domain, in which reference TRBV30 and TRBJ2-1 provide the parts outside the CDR3, is SQTIHQWPATLVQPVGSPLSLECTVEGTSNPNLYWYRQAAGRGLQLLFYSVGIGQISSEVPQNLSASRPQDRQFILSSKKLLLSDSGFYLCAWTRDLAPYNEQFFGPGTRLTVL.

The genes are TRBV19 and TRBJ2-7; D is unresolved. V gave up 6 bases and J gave up 2 bases, with 11 bases separating them. CDR3 length: 13 residues. CDR1 and CDR2 from the germline V gene are LNHDA and SQIVND (reference sequence). Here the CDR3 DNA reads TGTGCCAGTAGGCCAGGTCCCACCTACGAGCAGTACTTC. It codes for CASRPGPTYEQYF.

This clone was seen a handful of times. This chain joins TRBV29-1 and TRBJ1-2; possible D gene TRBD1, 5 bases. The CDR3 extends over 17 amino acids. The V and J ends lost 6 bases and 0 bases respectively, with 23 bases between them. CDR1 SQVTM and CDR2 ANQGSEA come from the germline V gene. CDR3 in amino acids: CSVEPRQGANSNYGYTF. The CDR3 region has the DNA TGCAGCGTCGAACCCCGCCAGGGCGCCAATTCTAACTATGGCTACACCTTC.

V gene TRBV29-1 combines with J gene TRBJ1-1, with a possible D match to TRBD1 (5 bases). Trimming shortened V by 8 bases and J by 1 base, and 11 bases separated the two germline ends. The CDR3 sequence is 12 residues long. Looked up from germline, CDR1 is SQVTM and CDR2 is ANQGSEA. The CDR3 bases are TGCAGCTACGGGCAGGGGAACACTGAAGCTTTCTTT. This translates into CSYGQGNTEAFF.

The chain carries TRBV7-2 and TRBJ2-7; 7 nucleotides agree with TRBD2. This CDR3 has 15 residues. CDR1 and CDR2 from the germline V gene are SGHTA and FQGNSA. The V and J ends lost 5 bases and 2 bases, in that order; junction bases with no gene match: 9. CDR3 sequence: CASSALGGPPYEQYF. The CDR3, as DNA: TGTGCCAGCAGCGCGTTGGGAGGGCCTCCCTACGAGCAGTACTTC.

This clone has a handful of counts. J is TRBJ2-3 and V is TRBV7-9, with D possibly TRBD1 on 6 matching bases. The V end was cut by 5 bases, the J end by 7 bases, with 10 bases between. CDR3 length: 12 amino acids. From germline, CDR1 is SEHNR and CDR2 FQNEAQ (reference sequence). This CDR3 reads CASSKGDNTQYF. The CDR3 DNA follows: TGTGCCAGCAGCAAGGGGGACAATACGCAGTATTTT.

The chain carries TRBV18 and TRBJ2-7; TRBD1 aligns across 7 bases. The germline CDR1 and CDR2 sequences are KGHSH and LQKENI. V was clipped by 4 bases and J by 0 bases; unmatched bases: 3. The CDR3 is 14 amino acids. For the CDR3, the DNA is TGTGCCAGCTCACTCGGGACAGTCTCCTACGAGCAGTACTTC. This sequence encodes CASSLGTVSYEQYF.

The gene calls are TRBV2 and TRBJ2-1, with D perhaps TRBD2 (6 bases). CDR1 SNHLY and CDR2 FYNNEI come from the germline V gene. Trimming cost V 6 bases and J 7 bases, with 16 bases left between them. This CDR3 comprises 14 residues. CDR3 sequence (DNA): TGTGCCAGCAGGGAGGGGCTAGCGAGGAATGAGCAGTTCTTC. Translated: CASREGLARNEQFF.